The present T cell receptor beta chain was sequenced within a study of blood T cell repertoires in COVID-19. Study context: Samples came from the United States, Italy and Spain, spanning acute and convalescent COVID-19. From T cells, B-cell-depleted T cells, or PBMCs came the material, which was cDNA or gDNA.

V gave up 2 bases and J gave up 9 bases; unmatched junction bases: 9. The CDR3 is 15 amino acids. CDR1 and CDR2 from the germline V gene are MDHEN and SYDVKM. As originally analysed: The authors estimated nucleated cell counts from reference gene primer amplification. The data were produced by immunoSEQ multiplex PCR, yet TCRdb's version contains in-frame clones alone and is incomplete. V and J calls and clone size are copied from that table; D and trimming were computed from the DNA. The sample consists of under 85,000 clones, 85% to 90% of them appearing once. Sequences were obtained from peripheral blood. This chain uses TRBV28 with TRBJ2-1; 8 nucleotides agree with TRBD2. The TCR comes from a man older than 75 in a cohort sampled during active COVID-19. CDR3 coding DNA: TGTGCCAGCAGTTTAAATCGGGGGGGCCTACGTGAGCAGTTCTTC. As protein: CASSLNRGGLREQFF.